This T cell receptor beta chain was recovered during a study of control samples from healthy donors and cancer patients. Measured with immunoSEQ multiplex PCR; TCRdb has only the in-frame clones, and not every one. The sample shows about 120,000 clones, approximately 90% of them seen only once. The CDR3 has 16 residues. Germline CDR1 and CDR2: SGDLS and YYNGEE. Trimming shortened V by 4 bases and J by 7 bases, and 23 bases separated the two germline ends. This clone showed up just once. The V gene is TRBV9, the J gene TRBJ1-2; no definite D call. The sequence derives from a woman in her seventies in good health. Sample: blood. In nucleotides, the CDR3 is TGTGCCAGCAGCCCCCTCCCCGGAACCCAGACGGGTGGCTACACCTTC. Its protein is CASSPLPGTQTGGYTF.